A selection of T cell receptor beta chains follows, all from one sample in a study of blood T cell repertoires in COVID-19. Produced via immunoSEQ multiplex PCR; TCRdb's table is partial and in-frame only. The sample consists of hundreds of thousands of clones, over 75% of them appearing once. The source material was peripheral blood. All receptors derive from an older woman with COVID-19, enrolled during active disease. Each CDR3 is given with its conserved first and last residue. The D gene is left open where the match is weak. Clone size is shown for a subset of rows, as once, few, many or a class of expanded clone.

j_call clone_size v_call d_call cdr3_aa cdr3_nt
TRBJ2-7 - TRBV27 TRBD2 CASSLDISASGVASEQYF TGTGCCAGCAGTTTAGATATTTCGGCTAGCGGGGTGGCTTCCGAGCAGTACTTC
TRBJ1-1 - TRBV6-5 - CASGGQGYTEAFF TGTGCCAGTGGTGGGCAGGGGTACACTGAAGCTTTCTTT
TRBJ2-7 - TRBV4-1 - CASSQGHRTSREQYF TGCGCCAGCAGCCAAGGTCACAGGACCTCTCGGGAGCAGTACTTC
TRBJ2-1 - TRBV6-5 TRBD2 CAGRTSGVNEQFF TGTGCCGGACGGACTAGCGGCGTAAATGAGCAGTTCTTC
TRBJ2-5 - TRBV18 - CASSLPGGPRRETQYF TGTGCCAGCTCACTGCCCGGGGGGCCGAGAAGAGAGACCCAGTACTTC
TRBJ1-1 - TRBV5-1 - CASSLEAGRMNTEAFF TGCGCCAGCAGCTTGGAGGCAGGGCGAATGAACACTGAAGCTTTCTTT
TRBJ1-5 once TRBV19 - CASSPIDSRNQPQHF TGTGCCAGTAGTCCTATTGACAGCCGCAATCAGCCCCAGCATTTT
TRBJ2-7 few TRBV28 - CASSFSASNEQYF TGTGCCAGCAGTTTCTCGGCTAGCAACGAGCAGTACTTC
TRBJ1-1 once TRBV14 - CASSQRGTEAFF TGTGCCAGCAGCCAACGGGGCACTGAAGCTTTCTTT
TRBJ2-3 - TRBV7-9 TRBD2 CASNPGLAGTDTQYF TGTGCCAGCAACCCGGGACTAGCGGGCACAGATACGCAGTATTTT
TRBJ2-2 once TRBV7-8 TRBD2 CASSMRTSGANTGELFF TGTGCCAGCAGCATGAGAACTAGCGGTGCGAACACCGGGGAGCTGTTTTTT
TRBJ1-1 - TRBV18 TRBD1 CASSPPNRDRNTEAFF TGTGCCAGCTCACCACCCAACCGGGACAGGAACACTGAAGCTTTCTTT
TRBJ1-1 - TRBV5-1 - CASSPYTGSNTEAFF TGCGCCAGCAGCCCTTACACAGGGTCGAACACTGAAGCTTTCTTT
TRBJ2-1 - TRBV5-4 TRBD2 CASSLAGLAGALYNEQFF TGTGCCAGCAGCTTAGCGGGACTAGCGGGGGCCCTGTACAATGAGCAGTTCTTC
TRBJ1-5 - TRBV23-1 - CASRDRGGDQPQHF TGCGCCAGCAGGGATCGGGGGGGGGATCAGCCCCAGCATTTT